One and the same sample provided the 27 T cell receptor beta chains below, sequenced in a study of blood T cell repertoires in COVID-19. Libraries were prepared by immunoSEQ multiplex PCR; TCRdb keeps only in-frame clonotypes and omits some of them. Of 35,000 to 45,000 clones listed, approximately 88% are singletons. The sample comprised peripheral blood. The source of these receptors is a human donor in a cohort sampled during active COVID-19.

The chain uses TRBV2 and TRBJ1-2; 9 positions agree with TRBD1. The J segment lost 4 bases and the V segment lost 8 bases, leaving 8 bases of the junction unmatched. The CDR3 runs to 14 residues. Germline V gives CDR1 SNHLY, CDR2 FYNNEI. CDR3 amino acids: CASAEGTGFYGYTF. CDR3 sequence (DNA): TGTGCCAGCGCTGAGGGGACAGGGTTCTATGGCTACACCTTC.

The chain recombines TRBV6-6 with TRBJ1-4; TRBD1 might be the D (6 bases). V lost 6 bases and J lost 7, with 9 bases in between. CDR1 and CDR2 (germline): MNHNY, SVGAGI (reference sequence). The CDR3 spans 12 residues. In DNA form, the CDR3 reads TGTGCCAGCAGGGACAGAACTGAAAAACTGTTTTTT. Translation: CASRDRTEKLFF.

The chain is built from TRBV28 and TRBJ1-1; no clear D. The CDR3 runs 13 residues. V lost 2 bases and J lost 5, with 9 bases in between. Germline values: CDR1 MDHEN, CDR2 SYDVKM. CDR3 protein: CASSLIGDTEAFF. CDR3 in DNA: TGTGCCAGCAGTTTAATCGGAGATACTGAAGCTTTCTTT.

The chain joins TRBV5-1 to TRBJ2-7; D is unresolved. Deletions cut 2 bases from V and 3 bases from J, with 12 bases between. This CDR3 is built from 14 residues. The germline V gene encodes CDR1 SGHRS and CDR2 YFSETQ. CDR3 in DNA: TGCGCCAGCAGCTTATTTGGCATTATCTACGAGCAGTACTTC. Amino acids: CASSLFGIIYEQYF.

The CDR3 sequence: CASSIGGQNTEAFF. DNA of the CDR3: TGTGCCAGTAGTATAGGGGGGCAAAACACTGAAGCTTTCTTT. The chain has TRBV19 and TRBJ1-1, with D possibly TRBD1 on 6 matching bases. Per germline, CDR1 LNHDA and CDR2 SQIVND (reference sequence). V was shortened by 1 base and J by 2 bases, with 8 bases between the two germline ends. The CDR3 is made up of 14 amino acids.

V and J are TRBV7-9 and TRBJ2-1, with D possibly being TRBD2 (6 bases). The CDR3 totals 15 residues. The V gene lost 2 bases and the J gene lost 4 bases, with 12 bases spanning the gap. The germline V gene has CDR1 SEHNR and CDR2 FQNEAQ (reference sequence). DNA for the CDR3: TGTGCCAGCAGCTTAAGGGCGGGGCCATACAATGAGCAGTTCTTC. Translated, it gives CASSLRAGPYNEQFF.

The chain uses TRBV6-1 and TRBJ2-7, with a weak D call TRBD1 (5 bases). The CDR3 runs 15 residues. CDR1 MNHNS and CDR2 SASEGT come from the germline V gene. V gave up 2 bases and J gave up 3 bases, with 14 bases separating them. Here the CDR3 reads CASSEFGAGNYEQYF. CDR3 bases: TGTGCCAGCAGTGAATTTGGGGCAGGGAACTACGAGCAGTACTTC.

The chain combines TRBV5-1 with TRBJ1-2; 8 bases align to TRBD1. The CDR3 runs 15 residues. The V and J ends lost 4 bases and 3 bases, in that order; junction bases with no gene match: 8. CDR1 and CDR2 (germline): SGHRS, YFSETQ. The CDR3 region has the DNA TGCGCCAGCAGCCGTGGACAGGGTGGAGACTATGGCTACACCTTC. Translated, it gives CASSRGQGGDYGYTF.

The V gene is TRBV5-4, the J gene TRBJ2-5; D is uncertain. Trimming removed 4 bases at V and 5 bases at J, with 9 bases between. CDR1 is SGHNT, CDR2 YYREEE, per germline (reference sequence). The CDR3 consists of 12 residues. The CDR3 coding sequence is TGTGCCAGCAGCGTCCCGTTGGAGACCCAGTACTTC. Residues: CASSVPLETQYF.

The CDR3 DNA reads TGTGCCAGCAGTTTACCCACGAGGAACACCATATATTTT. Translated: CASSLPTRNTIYF. The V and J genes are TRBV28 and TRBJ1-3; no definite D call. The germline V gene has CDR1 MDHEN and CDR2 SYDVKM. V lost 2 bases and J lost 7, with 9 bases in between. The CDR3 is made up of 13 amino acids.

DNA for the CDR3: TGTGCCAGTAGTACACCCCGGGACAGGTTAGGTCAGCCCCAGCATTTT. Encoded protein: CASSTPRDRLGQPQHF. The chain employs TRBV19 and TRBJ1-5, with 8 positions matching TRBD1. V gave up 4 bases and J gave up 6 bases; unmatched junction bases: 11. The CDR3 is 16 residues long. Per the germline V gene, CDR1 is LNHDA and CDR2 is SQIVND (reference sequence).

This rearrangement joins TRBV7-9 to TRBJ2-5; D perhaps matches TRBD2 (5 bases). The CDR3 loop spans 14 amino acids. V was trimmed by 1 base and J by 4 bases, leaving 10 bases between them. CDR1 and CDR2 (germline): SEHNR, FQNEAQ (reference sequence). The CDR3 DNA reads TGTGCCAGCAGCTTAGGGATAGCGCGAGAGACCCAGTACTTC. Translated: CASSLGIARETQYF.

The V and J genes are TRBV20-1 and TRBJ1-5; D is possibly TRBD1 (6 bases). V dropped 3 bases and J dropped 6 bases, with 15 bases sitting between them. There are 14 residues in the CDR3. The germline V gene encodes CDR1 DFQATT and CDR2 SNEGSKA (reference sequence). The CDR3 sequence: CSASWDGGIQPQHF. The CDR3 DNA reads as TGCAGTGCTAGTTGGGATGGGGGCATTCAGCCCCAGCATTTT.

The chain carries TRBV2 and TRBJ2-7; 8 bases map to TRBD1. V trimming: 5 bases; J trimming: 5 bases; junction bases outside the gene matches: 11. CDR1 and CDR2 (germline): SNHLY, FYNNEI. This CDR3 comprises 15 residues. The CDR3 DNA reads TGTGCCAGCAGTCCCGTTTTGCAGGGGGCAAACGAGCAGTACTTC. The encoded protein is CASSPVLQGANEQYF.

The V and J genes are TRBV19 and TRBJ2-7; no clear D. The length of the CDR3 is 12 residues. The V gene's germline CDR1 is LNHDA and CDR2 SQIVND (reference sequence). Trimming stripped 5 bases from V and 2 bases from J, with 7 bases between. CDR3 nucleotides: TGTGCCAGTAGTTCCCAAACCTACGAGCAGTACTTC. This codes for CASSSQTYEQYF.

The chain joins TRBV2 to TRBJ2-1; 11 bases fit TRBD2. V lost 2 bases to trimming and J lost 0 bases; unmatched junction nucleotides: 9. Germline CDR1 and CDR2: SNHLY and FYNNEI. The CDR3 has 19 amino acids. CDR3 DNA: TGTGCCAGCAGTGAACTCCAGCGCCTAGCGGGGGGCTCCTACAATGAGCAGTTCTTC. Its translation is CASSELQRLAGGSYNEQFF.

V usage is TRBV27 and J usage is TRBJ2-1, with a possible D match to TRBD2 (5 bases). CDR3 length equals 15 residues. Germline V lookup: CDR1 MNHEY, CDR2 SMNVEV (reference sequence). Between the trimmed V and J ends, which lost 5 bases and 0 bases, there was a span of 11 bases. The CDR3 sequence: CASSPRETSYNEQFF. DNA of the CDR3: TGTGCCAGCAGTCCTCGGGAAACCTCCTACAATGAGCAGTTCTTC.

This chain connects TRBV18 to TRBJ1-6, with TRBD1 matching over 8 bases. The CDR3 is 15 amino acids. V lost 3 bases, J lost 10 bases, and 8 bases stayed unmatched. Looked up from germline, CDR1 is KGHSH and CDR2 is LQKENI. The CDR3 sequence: CASSPSGQGGSPLHF. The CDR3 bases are TGTGCCAGCTCACCTTCCGGACAGGGCGGATCACCCCTCCACTTT.

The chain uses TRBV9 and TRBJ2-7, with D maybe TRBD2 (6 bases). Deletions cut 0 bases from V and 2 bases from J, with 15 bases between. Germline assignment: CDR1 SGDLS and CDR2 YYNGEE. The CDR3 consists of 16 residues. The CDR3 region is CASSVAIAAPAYEQYF. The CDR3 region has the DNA TGTGCCAGCAGCGTAGCTATAGCGGCCCCCGCCTACGAGCAGTACTTC.

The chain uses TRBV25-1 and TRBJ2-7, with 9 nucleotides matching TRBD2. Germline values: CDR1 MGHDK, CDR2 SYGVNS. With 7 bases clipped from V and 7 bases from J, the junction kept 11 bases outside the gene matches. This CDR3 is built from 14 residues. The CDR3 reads CASKVAGEGGEQYF. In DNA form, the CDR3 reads TGTGCCAGCAAGGTAGCGGGGGAGGGGGGTGAGCAGTACTTC.

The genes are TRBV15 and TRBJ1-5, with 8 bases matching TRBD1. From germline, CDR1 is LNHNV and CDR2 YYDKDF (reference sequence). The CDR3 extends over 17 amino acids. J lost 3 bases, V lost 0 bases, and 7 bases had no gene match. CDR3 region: CATSRDLGQGSNQPQHF. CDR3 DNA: TGTGCCACCAGCAGAGATCTTGGACAGGGTTCCAATCAGCCCCAGCATTTT. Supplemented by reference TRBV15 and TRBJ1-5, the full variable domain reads DAMVIQNPRYQVTQFGKPVTLSCSQTLNHNVMYWYQQKSSQAPKLLFHYYDKDFNNEADTPDNFQSRRPNTSFCFLDIRSPGLGDTAMYLCATSRDLGQGSNQPQHFGDGTRLSIL.

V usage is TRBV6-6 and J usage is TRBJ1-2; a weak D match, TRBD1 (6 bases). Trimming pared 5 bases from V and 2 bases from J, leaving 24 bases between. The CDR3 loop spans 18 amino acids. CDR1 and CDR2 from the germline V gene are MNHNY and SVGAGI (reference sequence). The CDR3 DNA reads TGTGCCAGCAGTCCACCCAATCTTCGGACAGCGTACAACTATGGCTACACCTTC. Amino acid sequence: CASSPPNLRTAYNYGYTF.

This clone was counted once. CDR3 DNA sequence: TGTGCCAGCAGTTTTCGGGATGTGGAGCCCCTCCACTTT. It translates to CASSFRDVEPLHF. The chain joins TRBV27 to TRBJ1-6; D gene uncertain. V dropped 3 bases and J dropped 13 bases, with 13 bases sitting between them. Germline values: CDR1 MNHEY, CDR2 SMNVEV (reference sequence). The CDR3 sequence is 13 residues long.

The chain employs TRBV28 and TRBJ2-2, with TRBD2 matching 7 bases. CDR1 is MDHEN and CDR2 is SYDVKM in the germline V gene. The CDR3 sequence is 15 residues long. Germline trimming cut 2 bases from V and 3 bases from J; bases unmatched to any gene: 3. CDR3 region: CASSLGGSYTGELFF. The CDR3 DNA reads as TGTGCCAGCAGTTTAGGCGGGAGTTACACCGGGGAGCTGTTTTTT.

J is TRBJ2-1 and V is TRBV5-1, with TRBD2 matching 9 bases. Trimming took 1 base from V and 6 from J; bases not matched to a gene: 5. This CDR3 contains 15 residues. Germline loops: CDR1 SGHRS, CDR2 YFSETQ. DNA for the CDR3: TGCGCCAGCAGCTTGCGGGCGGGAGGGGGCAATGAGCAGTTCTTC. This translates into CASSLRAGGGNEQFF.

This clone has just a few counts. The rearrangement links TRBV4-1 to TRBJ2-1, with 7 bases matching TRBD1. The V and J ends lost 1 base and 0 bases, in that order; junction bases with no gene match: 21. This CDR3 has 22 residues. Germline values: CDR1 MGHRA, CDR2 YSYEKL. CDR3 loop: CASSQVFFEGARPRSSYNEQFF. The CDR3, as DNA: TGCGCCAGCAGCCAAGTCTTTTTCGAGGGGGCCCGCCCGAGAAGCTCCTACAATGAGCAGTTCTTC.

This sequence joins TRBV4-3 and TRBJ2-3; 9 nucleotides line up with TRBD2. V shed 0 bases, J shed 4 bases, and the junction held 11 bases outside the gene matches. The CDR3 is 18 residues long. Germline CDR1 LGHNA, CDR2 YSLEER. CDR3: CASSQDGVAGVSADTQYF. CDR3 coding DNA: TGCGCCAGCAGCCAAGATGGGGTAGCGGGAGTCTCAGCAGATACGCAGTATTTT.